One and the same sample provided the 17 T cell receptor beta chains below, sequenced in a study of blood T cell repertoires in COVID-19. The repertoire was sequenced with immunoSEQ multiplex PCR; TCRdb's copy has only in-frame clones and lacks some. The sample holds about 260,000 clones, about 88% seen once. Source material: PBMCs or T cells enriched from blood (not recorded which). These receptors originate from a woman in her fifties or sixties who had recovered from COVID-19.

This rearrangement joins TRBV30 to TRBJ1-4; TRBD1 might be the D (5 bases). CDR1 GTSNPN and CDR2 SVGIG come from the germline V gene (reference sequence). This CDR3 has 16 amino acids. The ends were cut back, 0 bases at V and 1 base at J, with 12 bases in the middle. CDR3 sequence reads: CAWSVLIGGTNEKLFF. Written as DNA, the CDR3 is TGTGCCTGGAGTGTACTAATCGGGGGAACTAATGAAAAACTGTTTTTT.

The chain has TRBV7-2 and TRBJ2-7, with D maybe TRBD2 (5 bases). V was clipped by 3 bases and J by 4 bases, with 13 bases between them. This CDR3 has 14 amino acids. Germline V gives CDR1 SGHTA, CDR2 FQGNSA. The CDR3 bases are TGTGCCAGCAGCTTTCGCGCCGGCGGGTACGAGCAGTACTTC. Amino acids: CASSFRAGGYEQYF.

This sequence joins TRBV18 and TRBJ1-1; D may be TRBD1 (5 bases). Germline assignment: CDR1 KGHSH and CDR2 LQKENI. Trimming stripped 6 bases from V and 1 base from J, with 6 bases between. This CDR3 spans 12 amino acids. CDR3 sequence (DNA): TGTGCCAGCTCCGGGGGGAACACTGAAGCTTTCTTT. It specifies CASSGGNTEAFF.

The V call is TRBV18, the J call TRBJ2-7, with a possible D match to TRBD1 (6 bases). CDR1 and CDR2 (germline): KGHSH, LQKENI. CDR3 length: 14 residues. Between the trimmed V and J ends, which lost 3 bases and 4 bases, there was a span of 13 bases. CDR3 amino acids: CASSPQRQEYEQYF. The CDR3 DNA is TGTGCCAGCTCACCTCAGCGACAGGAGTACGAGCAGTACTTC.

The V and J genes are TRBV19 and TRBJ1-3; D gene unclear. This CDR3 is 14 amino acids long. The germline gives CDR1 LNHDA, CDR2 SQIVND (reference sequence). V lost 3 bases and J 3 bases, leaving 9 bases between the germline ends. Here the CDR3 reads CASSMIELGNTIYF. The CDR3 DNA reads TGTGCCAGTAGTATGATTGAGCTTGGAAACACCATATATTTT.

The rearrangement links TRBV7-6 to TRBJ2-1; 11 bases match TRBD1. The germline V gene encodes CDR1 SGHVS and CDR2 FNYEAQ. V gave up 0 bases and J gave up 4 bases; unmatched junction bases: 2. The CDR3 has 16 amino acids. The CDR3 region is CASSLAGTGGYNEQFF. As DNA, the CDR3 is TGTGCCAGCAGCTTAGCGGGGACAGGGGGTTACAATGAGCAGTTCTTC.

The rearrangement uses TRBV7-2 and TRBJ1-3; D unresolved. Germline assignment: CDR1 SGHTA and CDR2 FQGNSA. The CDR3 totals 14 residues. V lost 5 bases to trimming and J lost 0 bases, with 8 bases between them. Here the CDR3 DNA reads TGTGCCAGCAGCCCCAGACTCTCTGGAAACACCATATATTTT. It is translated as CASSPRLSGNTIYF.

This chain connects TRBV5-1 to TRBJ2-7, with D uncertain. CDR3 size: 13 residues. V was trimmed by 0 bases and J by 0 bases, leaving 4 bases between them. CDR1 and CDR2 (germline): SGHRS, YFSETQ. CDR3 region: CASSLASSYEQYF. The CDR3 coding sequence is TGCGCCAGCAGCTTGGCCTCCTCCTACGAGCAGTACTTC.

V usage is TRBV12-3 or TRBV12-4 and J usage is TRBJ1-5, with D possibly being TRBD1 (6 bases). The CDR3 runs to 13 residues. Trimming shortened V by 6 bases and J by 5 bases, and 11 bases separated the two germline ends. The CDR3 DNA is TGTGCCAGCAGGATGCAGGGGTATCAGCCCCAGCATTTT. This sequence encodes CASRMQGYQPQHF.

This chain uses TRBV28 with TRBJ1-2; 10 bases are a match to TRBD1. With 7 bases clipped from V and 6 bases from J, the junction kept 8 bases outside the gene matches. The germline gives CDR1 MDHEN, CDR2 SYDVKM. The CDR3 spans 14 residues. CDR3 sequence reads: CASTGQGFSNGYTF. As DNA, the CDR3 is TGTGCCAGCACGGGACAGGGGTTTTCTAATGGCTACACCTTC.

In DNA form, the CDR3 reads TGCGCCAGCAGCACAGAGGACAGAAGCGAAAAACTGTTTTTT. Residues: CASSTEDRSEKLFF. The chain carries TRBV5-1 and TRBJ1-4; TRBD1 is a possible D gene (6 bases). Trimming took 4 bases from V and 8 from J, leaving 15 bases between them. There are 14 residues in the CDR3. Germline V gene lookup returns CDR1 SGHRS and CDR2 YFSETQ.

The rearrangement links TRBV19 to TRBJ2-1, with 7 bases matching TRBD2. CDR3 length: 15 residues. Germline trimming cut 4 bases from V and 2 bases from J; bases unmatched to any gene: 5. Germline-derived CDR1 and CDR2 are LNHDA and SQIVND (reference sequence). The CDR3 here is CASSKRTSTYNEQFF. The DNA for the CDR3 is TGTGCCAGTAGTAAACGGACTAGTACCTACAATGAGCAGTTCTTC.

This chain uses TRBV7-2 with TRBJ2-7; TRBD2 matches 11 bases. CDR1 and CDR2 from the germline V gene are SGHTA and FQGNSA. The CDR3 has 16 residues. The V and J ends lost 3 bases and 2 bases, in that order; junction bases with no gene match: 6. CDR3 sequence reads: CASSFLAGGSPYEQYF. In DNA, the CDR3 is TGTGCCAGCAGCTTTTTAGCGGGAGGGAGCCCCTACGAGCAGTACTTC.

The chain couples TRBV6-5 to TRBJ1-5; 7 bases agree with TRBD1. Germline V gives CDR1 MNHEY, CDR2 SVGAGI. The CDR3 covers 13 residues. Trimming cost V 5 bases and J 9 bases; bases outside gene matches: 7. The CDR3 DNA is TGTGCCAGCAGTACAGACAGGGTGCGGCCCCAGCATTTT. Its protein product is CASSTDRVRPQHF.

J is TRBJ2-6 and V is TRBV27; TRBD1 is a possible D gene (5 bases). This CDR3 has 17 residues. In germline, CDR1 is MNHEY, CDR2 SMNVEV (reference sequence). The V and J ends lost 5 bases and 0 bases respectively, with 14 bases between them. CDR3 DNA sequence: TGTGCCAGCAGTCTATTTGGCCAGGGCTCTGGGGCCAACGTCCTGACTTTC. Protein product: CASSLFGQGSGANVLTF.

The V and J genes are TRBV7-2 and TRBJ2-1; D possibly uses TRBD1 or TRBD2 (6 bases each). The V and J ends lost 8 bases and 4 bases respectively, with 15 bases between them. The length of the CDR3 is 14 residues. Germline V gives CDR1 SGHTA, CDR2 FQGNSA. The CDR3 is CASRVGGRYNEQFF. The CDR3 region has the DNA TGTGCCAGCCGCGTAGGGGGGCGATACAATGAGCAGTTCTTC.

Of note for this clone: The same CDR3 arises from other DNA sequences in this sample as well. The gene calls are TRBV20-1 and TRBJ1-2; the D gene is possibly TRBD1 (5 bases). This CDR3 contains 11 residues. The germline V gene has CDR1 DFQATT and CDR2 SNEGSKA (reference sequence). Trimming left V 6 bases short and J 3 bases short, with 8 bases between. The CDR3 here is CSADTDYGYTF. CDR3 in DNA: TGCAGTGCGGACACGGACTATGGCTACACCTTC.